The rows below give T cell receptor beta chains drawn from one sample of a study of blood T cell repertoires in COVID-19. The data were produced by immunoSEQ multiplex PCR, yet TCRdb's version contains in-frame clones alone and is incomplete. The sample has a few hundred thousand clones; 80% to 85% are singletons. Sequencing used peripheral blood. These receptors originate from a woman aged 80 or older with COVID-19, enrolled during active disease. Each CDR3 is given with its conserved first and last residue. A D gene is named only where the DNA matches it firmly. Only part of the rows carry a size: once, few, many, or a class if the clone is expanded.

CDR3aa: CASSPGTSYEQYF
CDR3nt: TGTGCCAGCAGTCCCGGGACATCCTACGAGCAGTACTTC
abundance: .
d_gene: .
v_gene: TRBV28
j_gene: TRBJ2-7

CDR3aa: CASSLAGVDSDTQYF
CDR3nt: TGTGCCAGCAGCTTAGCGGGGGTAGACTCAGATACGCAGTATTTT
abundance: .
d_gene: TRBD2
v_gene: TRBV3-1/TRBV3-2
j_gene: TRBJ2-3

CDR3aa: CASSAGHLSTATNEKLFF
CDR3nt: TGTGCCAGCAGTGCGGGACATCTTTCGACTGCAACTAATGAAAAACTGTTTTTT
abundance: .
d_gene: .
v_gene: TRBV6-1
j_gene: TRBJ1-4

CDR3aa: CASLGLASGELFF
CDR3nt: TGTGCCAGCCTCGGACTAGCGTCCGGGGAGCTGTTTTTT
abundance: .
d_gene: TRBD2
v_gene: TRBV19
j_gene: TRBJ2-2

CDR3aa: CASSMGGLNQPQHF
CDR3nt: TGTGCCAGCAGTATGGGGGGTCTAAATCAGCCCCAACATTTT
abundance: .
d_gene: .
v_gene: TRBV28
j_gene: TRBJ1-5

CDR3aa: CASSTLQGLGNQPQHF
CDR3nt: TGTGCCAGCAGTACCCTACAGGGGTTAGGCAATCAGCCCCAGCATTTT
abundance: .
d_gene: TRBD1
v_gene: TRBV6-2/TRBV6-3
j_gene: TRBJ1-5

CDR3aa: CASSRRADGYTF
CDR3nt: TGTGCCAGTAGTCGGCGGGCCGATGGCTACACCTTC
abundance: .
d_gene: .
v_gene: TRBV19
j_gene: TRBJ1-2

CDR3aa: CASRSRVGGPEGYTF
CDR3nt: TGTGCAAGTCGCTCAAGGGTCGGGGGGCCAGAAGGCTACACCTTC
abundance: .
d_gene: .
v_gene: TRBV12-2
j_gene: TRBJ1-2

CDR3aa: CAWSSQFALGHGYTF
CDR3nt: TGTGCCTGGAGTTCCCAATTCGCCTTGGGGCATGGCTACACCTTC
abundance: .
d_gene: .
v_gene: TRBV30
j_gene: TRBJ1-2

CDR3aa: CASRSSGADYGYTF
CDR3nt: TGTGCCAGCAGGTCAAGCGGGGCCGACTATGGCTACACCTTC
abundance: few
d_gene: .
v_gene: TRBV6-5
j_gene: TRBJ1-2

CDR3aa: CASSYQALNTEAFF
CDR3nt: TGTGCCAGCAGTTACCAGGCTTTGAACACTGAAGCTTTCTTT
abundance: .
d_gene: .
v_gene: TRBV6-5
j_gene: TRBJ1-1

CDR3aa: CASSEAVSTVNQPQHF
CDR3nt: TGTGCCAGCAGTGAAGCCGTATCGACAGTCAATCAGCCCCAGCATTTT
abundance: .
d_gene: .
v_gene: TRBV6-1
j_gene: TRBJ1-5

CDR3aa: CASSPLGPTSGGTDTQYF
CDR3nt: TGTGCCAGCAGCCCTCTCGGGCCGACTAGCGGGGGAACAGATACGCAGTATTTT
abundance: .
d_gene: TRBD2
v_gene: TRBV7-2
j_gene: TRBJ2-3

CDR3aa: CASSLSTGGGNTIYF
CDR3nt: TGTGCCAGTAGTCTCTCGACAGGAGGAGGAAACACCATATATTTT
abundance: .
d_gene: .
v_gene: TRBV19
j_gene: TRBJ1-3

CDR3aa: CASQGLAGVTGELFF
CDR3nt: TGCGCCAGCCAAGGACTAGCGGGGGTTACCGGGGAGCTGTTTTTT
abundance: .
d_gene: TRBD2
v_gene: TRBV5-1
j_gene: TRBJ2-2

CDR3aa: CASSETRNQPQHF
CDR3nt: TGTGCCAGTAGTGAAACAAGAAATCAGCCCCAGCATTTT
abundance: .
d_gene: .
v_gene: TRBV19
j_gene: TRBJ1-5

CDR3aa: CASSDSGVSGELFF
CDR3nt: TGTGCCAGCAGTGACAGCGGCGTGAGCGGGGAGCTGTTTTTT
abundance: few
d_gene: .
v_gene: TRBV6-4
j_gene: TRBJ2-2

CDR3aa: CATCSGGATDTQYF
CDR3nt: TGTGCCACATGTAGCGGGGGGGCCACAGATACGCAGTATTTT
abundance: .
d_gene: TRBD2
v_gene: TRBV10-3
j_gene: TRBJ2-3

CDR3aa: CASAGGKNSYNSPLHF
CDR3nt: TGTGCCAGCGCTGGGGGCAAAAACTCCTATAATTCACCCCTCCACTTT
abundance: .
d_gene: .
v_gene: TRBV28
j_gene: TRBJ1-6

CDR3aa: CASSPQGSSYNEQFF
CDR3nt: TGTGCCAGCTCACCCCAGGGGAGCTCCTACAATGAGCAGTTCTTC
abundance: few
d_gene: .
v_gene: TRBV18
j_gene: TRBJ2-1

CDR3aa: CASSALVGGADTQYF
CDR3nt: TGTGCCAGCAGCGCCCTCGTAGGGGGGGCAGATACGCAGTATTTT
abundance: .
d_gene: .
v_gene: TRBV28
j_gene: TRBJ2-3

CDR3aa: CASSPGAEDYGYTF
CDR3nt: TGTGCCAGCTCACCGGGGGCGGAAGACTATGGCTACACCTTC
abundance: .
d_gene: .
v_gene: TRBV18
j_gene: TRBJ1-2

CDR3aa: CASSLTGGVSEKLFF
CDR3nt: TGTGCCAGCAGTTTAACAGGGGGCGTGAGTGAAAAACTGTTTTTT
abundance: .
d_gene: TRBD1
v_gene: TRBV28
j_gene: TRBJ1-4

CDR3aa: CASSPQQGESTEAFF
CDR3nt: TGTGCCAGCTCACCCCAACAGGGGGAGAGCACTGAAGCTTTCTTT
abundance: few
d_gene: TRBD1
v_gene: TRBV18
j_gene: TRBJ1-1

CDR3aa: CASSFLGTGIQETQYF
CDR3nt: TGTGCCAGCAGTTTCCTCGGGACAGGGATACAAGAGACCCAGTACTTC
abundance: few
d_gene: TRBD1
v_gene: TRBV28
j_gene: TRBJ2-5

CDR3aa: CASSLFGQGAGNEQFF
CDR3nt: TGTGCCAGCAGTTTATTCGGGCAGGGGGCGGGGAATGAGCAGTTCTTC
abundance: .
d_gene: TRBD1
v_gene: TRBV28
j_gene: TRBJ2-1

CDR3aa: CASSYGRSGDGYTF
CDR3nt: TGTGCCAGCAGTTACGGCAGGTCCGGGGATGGCTACACCTTC
abundance: .
d_gene: .
v_gene: TRBV6-5
j_gene: TRBJ1-2

CDR3aa: CASSVWVGDEQFF
CDR3nt: TGTGCCAGCAGCGTGTGGGTGGGAGATGAGCAGTTCTTC
abundance: .
d_gene: .
v_gene: TRBV9
j_gene: TRBJ2-1

CDR3aa: CASSLGDSPQRTQYF
CDR3nt: TGTGCCAGCAGCTTGGGGGACAGTCCGCAGAGGACCCAGTACTTC
abundance: .
d_gene: TRBD1
v_gene: TRBV11-2
j_gene: TRBJ2-5

CDR3aa: CASSANTGTNNEQFF
CDR3nt: TGTGCCAGCAGTGCTAACACAGGGACCAACAATGAGCAGTTCTTC
abundance: few
d_gene: .
v_gene: TRBV25-1
j_gene: TRBJ2-1

CDR3aa: CASSLGVQMNTEAFF
CDR3nt: TGTGCCAGCAGCTTAGGTGTACAAATGAACACTGAAGCTTTCTTT
abundance: once
d_gene: .
v_gene: TRBV7-2
j_gene: TRBJ1-1

CDR3aa: CASSSPKGAEAFF
CDR3nt: TGTGCCAGCAGTTCCCCCAAGGGGGCTGAAGCTTTCTTT
abundance: .
d_gene: .
v_gene: TRBV27
j_gene: TRBJ1-1

CDR3aa: CASSLGQGANYGYTF
CDR3nt: TGTGCCAGCAGCTTAGGACAGGGAGCTAACTATGGCTACACCTTC
abundance: .
d_gene: TRBD1
v_gene: TRBV7-2
j_gene: TRBJ1-2

CDR3aa: CSTGMNTEAFF
CDR3nt: TGCAGTACAGGAATGAACACTGAAGCTTTCTTT
abundance: .
d_gene: .
v_gene: TRBV20-1
j_gene: TRBJ1-1

CDR3aa: CASSARNTGAPGNTIYF
CDR3nt: TGTGCCAGCAGCGCTAGAAATACAGGGGCCCCTGGAAACACCATATATTTT
abundance: .
d_gene: TRBD1
v_gene: TRBV9
j_gene: TRBJ1-3

CDR3aa: CATSEGSTGNYGYTF
CDR3nt: TGTGCCACCAGTGAAGGATCGACAGGCAACTATGGCTACACCTTC
abundance: .
d_gene: .
v_gene: TRBV24-1
j_gene: TRBJ1-2

CDR3aa: CASSEAPQGIGEKLFF
CDR3nt: TGTGCCAGCAGTGAAGCCCCACAGGGGATCGGCGAAAAACTGTTTTTT
abundance: few
d_gene: TRBD1
v_gene: TRBV6-1
j_gene: TRBJ1-4

CDR3aa: CASSLDRGPYGYTF
CDR3nt: TGTGCCAGCAGCTTGGACAGGGGGCCCTATGGCTACACCTTC
abundance: .
d_gene: TRBD1
v_gene: TRBV7-9
j_gene: TRBJ1-2

CDR3aa: CASRPTGGSNVLTF
CDR3nt: TGTGCCAGCAGACCGACAGGGGGAAGTAACGTCCTGACTTTC
abundance: .
d_gene: TRBD1
v_gene: TRBV5-4
j_gene: TRBJ2-6

CDR3aa: CATSSPPGTSGGGRETQYF
CDR3nt: TGTGCCACCAGCAGTCCCCCCGGGACTAGCGGGGGGGGGCGAGAGACCCAGTACTTC
abundance: .
d_gene: TRBD2
v_gene: TRBV15
j_gene: TRBJ2-5

CDR3aa: CASSLRDRVSPEQYF
CDR3nt: TGTGCCAGCAGCTTACGGGACAGGGTCTCGCCCGAGCAGTACTTC
abundance: .
d_gene: TRBD1
v_gene: TRBV7-8
j_gene: TRBJ2-7

CDR3aa: CASSRTTNTGELFF
CDR3nt: TGTGCCAGTAGTAGGACTACGAACACCGGGGAGCTGTTTTTT
abundance: .
d_gene: .
v_gene: TRBV19
j_gene: TRBJ2-2

CDR3aa: CASSLDLTGEYF
CDR3nt: TGTGCCAGCAGTTTGGACCTAACAGGGGAGTATTTT
abundance: .
d_gene: TRBD1
v_gene: TRBV12-3/TRBV12-4
j_gene: TRBJ2-3

CDR3aa: CASSYGANYGYTF
CDR3nt: TGCGCCAGCAGTTACGGAGCTAACTATGGCTACACCTTC
abundance: .
d_gene: .
v_gene: TRBV5-1
j_gene: TRBJ1-2

CDR3aa: CASSLVAGSTDTQYF
CDR3nt: TGTGCCAGCAGCTTAGTTGCGGGGAGCACAGATACGCAGTATTTT
abundance: .
d_gene: .
v_gene: TRBV7-2
j_gene: TRBJ2-3

CDR3aa: CASSGDYGEQYF
CDR3nt: TGTGCCAGCAGTGGGGACTATGGCGAGCAGTACTTC
abundance: .
d_gene: TRBD2
v_gene: TRBV12-3/TRBV12-4
j_gene: TRBJ2-7

CDR3aa: CASTRLAGVVNEQFF
CDR3nt: TGTGCCTCCACTCGACTAGCGGGGGTAGTAAATGAGCAGTTCTTC
abundance: .
d_gene: TRBD2
v_gene: TRBV9
j_gene: TRBJ2-1

CDR3aa: CASSPYFQGALGDEKLFF
CDR3nt: TGTGCCAGCTCACCATATTTTCAGGGGGCCCTAGGTGATGAAAAACTGTTTTTT
abundance: .
d_gene: TRBD1
v_gene: TRBV18
j_gene: TRBJ1-4

CDR3aa: CAISRLAGGNTGELFF
CDR3nt: TGTGCCATCAGTAGGCTAGCGGGGGGGAACACCGGGGAGCTGTTTTTT
abundance: .
d_gene: TRBD2
v_gene: TRBV10-3
j_gene: TRBJ2-2

CDR3aa: CASSLGRSYEQYF
CDR3nt: TGTGCCAGCAGTTTGGGCAGGTCCTACGAGCAGTACTTC
abundance: .
d_gene: .
v_gene: TRBV28
j_gene: TRBJ2-7

CDR3aa: CASSERRQGFRGYGYTF
CDR3nt: TGTGCCAGCAGTGAAAGGCGACAGGGGTTCAGAGGATATGGCTACACCTTC
abundance: once
d_gene: TRBD1
v_gene: TRBV6-1
j_gene: TRBJ1-2

CDR3aa: CASSPPGQRETQYF
CDR3nt: TGTGCCAGCAGCCCGCCGGGACAGCGGGAGACCCAGTACTTC
abundance: .
d_gene: TRBD1
v_gene: TRBV7-7
j_gene: TRBJ2-5

CDR3aa: CASSTYASSGNTIYF
CDR3nt: TGTGCCAGTAGTACCTACGCGAGCTCTGGAAACACCATATATTTT
abundance: .
d_gene: .
v_gene: TRBV19
j_gene: TRBJ1-3

CDR3aa: CASSRTSGYEQYF
CDR3nt: TGTGCCAGCAGTAGGACTAGCGGCTACGAGCAGTACTTC
abundance: .
d_gene: TRBD2
v_gene: TRBV12-3/TRBV12-4
j_gene: TRBJ2-7

CDR3aa: CASSEVTYQETQYF
CDR3nt: TGTGCCAGCAGCGAGGTGACGTACCAAGAGACCCAGTACTTC
abundance: .
d_gene: .
v_gene: TRBV7-9
j_gene: TRBJ2-5